Detailed here is one T cell receptor beta chain. The sample originates from a study of cytomegalovirus exposure and HLA in healthy donors. The PCR made use of 60 Vbeta and 13 Jbeta primers. This table comes from immunoSEQ multiplex PCR, and its TCRdb copy is limited to in-frame clones, with some not included. This table lists 160,000 or so clones. Trimming shortened V by 7 bases and J by 2 bases, and 12 bases separated the two germline ends. The CDR3 covers 13 residues. The germline gives CDR1 WNHNN, CDR2 SYGVQD (reference sequence). V usage is TRBV10-1 and J usage is TRBJ2-7, with a weak D call TRBD2 (5 bases). The sequence derives from a man aged 25-45 years in good health and CMV-seronegative. Specimen: PBMCs. The CDR3 is CASTPGLPYEQYF. CDR3 bases: TGCGCCAGCACCCCAGGACTTCCCTACGAGCAGTACTTC.